This is a list of T cell receptor beta chains from one sample in a study of T-cell reconstitution after alpha-beta-depleted transplantation in children. One entry per CDR3 protein, called by TCRdb with MiXCR from the PCR reads. Of about 610,000 distinct CDR3 sequences listed, over 9.5% are singletons. The input for sequencing was PBMCs from the stem cell graft donor, taken from the stem cell graft. These receptor sequences come from a human donor who donated a stem cell graft to a child with acute myeloid leukemia. The CDR3 runs from the conserved cysteine through the conserved F or W. Fields, in order: clone size, V gene, CDR3 length, J gene, D gene, CDR3 protein, CDR3 DNA. The D gene is left open where the match is weak. The listing skips clone size in some rows; elsewhere it reads once, few, many or a size class.

abundance: -
v_gene: TRBV3-1
len: 14
j_gene: TRBJ2-7
d_gene: -
CDR3aa: CASSQEAGSAEQYF
CDR3nt: TGTGCCAGCAGCCAAGAAGCAGGGTCCGCCGAGCAGTACTTC

abundance: few
v_gene: TRBV6-5
len: 18
j_gene: TRBJ1-2
d_gene: TRBD1
CDR3aa: CASSYMEWGQGAGYGYTF
CDR3nt: TGTGCCAGCAGTTACATGGAATGGGGACAGGGGGCGGGCTATGGCTACACCTTC

abundance: many
v_gene: TRBV28
len: 14
j_gene: TRBJ2-3
d_gene: -
CDR3aa: CASSSAGAGDTQYF
CDR3nt: TGTGCCAGCAGCTCCGCAGGGGCCGGAGATACGCAGTATTTT

abundance: -
v_gene: TRBV27
len: 14
j_gene: TRBJ2-5
d_gene: -
CDR3aa: CASGSSFALETQYF
CDR3nt: TGTGCCAGCGGCAGCAGTTTTGCTCTAGAGACCCAGTACTTC

abundance: -
v_gene: TRBV9
len: 16
j_gene: TRBJ2-3
d_gene: -
CDR3aa: CASSVGRGVYTDTQYF
CDR3nt: TGTGCCAGCAGCGTAGGGAGGGGCGTCTACACAGATACGCAGTATTTT

abundance: many
v_gene: TRBV29-1
len: 14
j_gene: TRBJ2-5
d_gene: TRBD1
CDR3aa: CSVSDRGIQETQYF
CDR3nt: TGCAGCGTCTCGGACAGGGGGATCCAAGAGACCCAGTACTTC

abundance: many
v_gene: TRBV20-1
len: 17
j_gene: TRBJ1-1
d_gene: TRBD1
CDR3aa: CSPTHRDRGRMNTEAFF
CDR3nt: TGCAGTCCCACTCACCGGGACAGGGGGCGGATGAACACTGAAGCTTTCTTT

abundance: -
v_gene: TRBV20-1
len: 12
j_gene: TRBJ2-3
d_gene: -
CDR3aa: CSARDITDTQYF
CDR3nt: TGCAGTGCTAGAGATATAACAGATACGCAGTATTTT

abundance: few
v_gene: TRBV7-3
len: 18
j_gene: TRBJ2-2
d_gene: TRBD2
CDR3aa: CASSPDSGTSGNTGELFF
CDR3nt: TGTGCCAGCAGCCCTGACTCCGGGACTAGCGGTAACACCGGGGAGCTGTTTTTT

abundance: few
v_gene: TRBV7-3
len: 19
j_gene: TRBJ2-1
d_gene: TRBD2
CDR3aa: CASSLKPLSSGYSYNEQFF
CDR3nt: TGTGCCAGCAGCTTAAAACCCCTCAGTAGCGGGTACTCCTACAATGAGCAGTTCTTC

abundance: -
v_gene: TRBV12-3/TRBV12-4
len: 14
j_gene: TRBJ1-4
d_gene: -
CDR3aa: CASTTTGVNEKLFF
CDR3nt: TGTGCCAGCACCACGACAGGTGTTAATGAAAAACTGTTTTTT

abundance: -
v_gene: TRBV28
len: 14
j_gene: TRBJ1-5
d_gene: -
CDR3aa: CASSSPGLNQPQHF
CDR3nt: TGTGCCAGCAGTTCCCCGGGGCTAAATCAGCCCCAGCATTTT

abundance: many
v_gene: TRBV29-1
len: 13
j_gene: TRBJ2-1
d_gene: -
CDR3aa: CSVERESYNEQFF
CDR3nt: TGCAGCGTTGAACGGGAGTCCTACAATGAGCAGTTCTTC

abundance: -
v_gene: TRBV6-5
len: 12
j_gene: TRBJ1-3
d_gene: -
CDR3aa: CASTSTGNTIYF
CDR3nt: TGTGCCAGCACCTCGACTGGAAACACCATATATTTT

abundance: few
v_gene: TRBV20-1
len: 19
j_gene: TRBJ2-2
d_gene: -
CDR3aa: CSARVGAGRRLVNTGELFF
CDR3nt: TGCAGTGCTAGAGTTGGGGCAGGGAGGAGGCTTGTGAACACCGGGGAGCTGTTTTTT

abundance: -
v_gene: TRBV12-3/TRBV12-4
len: 17
j_gene: TRBJ2-7
d_gene: TRBD1
CDR3aa: CASSLNPTGTGWHEQYF
CDR3nt: TGTGCCAGCAGTTTAAACCCGACCGGGACAGGGTGGCACGAGCAGTACTTC

abundance: many
v_gene: TRBV4-3
len: 15
j_gene: TRBJ2-7
d_gene: TRBD1
CDR3aa: CASSPYGTGGYEQYF
CDR3nt: TGCGCCAGCAGCCCGTATGGGACAGGGGGCTACGAGCAGTACTTC

abundance: many
v_gene: TRBV24-1
len: 15
j_gene: TRBJ1-1
d_gene: TRBD1
CDR3aa: CATSDAGTGGTEAFF
CDR3nt: TGTGCCACCAGTGACGCCGGGACAGGGGGCACTGAAGCTTTCTTT

abundance: -
v_gene: TRBV12-3/TRBV12-4
len: 14
j_gene: TRBJ2-5
d_gene: -
CDR3aa: CASTPGGVQETQYF
CDR3nt: TGTGCCAGCACGCCCGGAGGGGTCCAAGAGACCCAGTACTTC

abundance: few
v_gene: TRBV15
len: 15
j_gene: TRBJ2-4
d_gene: TRBD1
CDR3aa: CATSRDRGAKNIQYF
CDR3nt: TGTGCCACCAGCAGGGACAGGGGTGCCAAAAACATTCAGTACTTC

abundance: once
v_gene: TRBV19
len: 14
j_gene: TRBJ2-4
d_gene: TRBD1
CDR3aa: CASEIRQGQNIQYF
CDR3nt: TGTGCCAGCGAAATCCGACAGGGCCAAAACATTCAGTACTTC

abundance: -
v_gene: TRBV29-1
len: 13
j_gene: TRBJ2-5
d_gene: -
CDR3aa: CSVAKEGRGTQYF
CDR3nt: TGCAGCGTTGCCAAAGAGGGCCGAGGGACCCAGTACTTC

abundance: few
v_gene: TRBV27
len: 16
j_gene: TRBJ2-7
d_gene: TRBD2
CDR3aa: CASSATPLAGEAEQYF
CDR3nt: TGTGCCAGCAGTGCAACTCCCCTAGCGGGAGAAGCCGAGCAGTACTTC

abundance: many
v_gene: TRBV6-2/TRBV6-3
len: 15
j_gene: TRBJ1-1
d_gene: TRBD1
CDR3aa: CASSSGQTMNTEAFF
CDR3nt: TGTGCCAGCAGTTCGGGACAGACCATGAACACTGAAGCTTTCTTT

abundance: many
v_gene: TRBV5-1
len: 15
j_gene: TRBJ2-1
d_gene: TRBD2
CDR3aa: CASSLVSSGYNEQFF
CDR3nt: TGCGCCAGCAGCTTGGTGTCTAGCGGCTACAATGAGCAGTTCTTC

abundance: few
v_gene: TRBV7-2
len: 16
j_gene: TRBJ2-3
d_gene: -
CDR3aa: CASTSPRGARTDTQYF
CDR3nt: TGTGCCAGCACCTCTCCTAGGGGAGCGCGCACAGATACGCAGTATTTT

abundance: many
v_gene: TRBV14
len: 15
j_gene: TRBJ2-7
d_gene: TRBD2
CDR3aa: CASSQGASGIYEQYF
CDR3nt: TGTGCCAGCAGCCAGGGGGCTAGCGGGATCTACGAGCAGTACTTC

abundance: -
v_gene: TRBV20-1
len: 14
j_gene: TRBJ2-2
d_gene: -
CDR3aa: CSARGRLLDGELFF
CDR3nt: TGCAGTGCCCGGGGGCGGCTCCTCGACGGGGAGCTGTTTTTT

abundance: few
v_gene: TRBV20-1
len: 14
j_gene: TRBJ2-7
d_gene: -
CDR3aa: CSARGTGNLYEQYF
CDR3nt: TGCAGTGCTAGGGGAACCGGGAACCTCTACGAGCAGTACTTC

abundance: many
v_gene: TRBV7-3
len: 16
j_gene: TRBJ2-3
d_gene: TRBD2
CDR3aa: CASSLYGAGVADTQYF
CDR3nt: TGTGCCAGCAGCTTGTATGGAGCGGGAGTCGCAGATACGCAGTATTTT

abundance: many
v_gene: TRBV27
len: 13
j_gene: TRBJ2-7
d_gene: -
CDR3aa: CASSYRGSYEQYF
CDR3nt: TGTGCCAGCAGTTACCGCGGGTCCTACGAGCAGTACTTC

abundance: -
v_gene: TRBV7-3
len: 16
j_gene: TRBJ2-5
d_gene: TRBD2
CDR3aa: CASSLKLAGGAETQYF
CDR3nt: TGTGCCAGCAGCTTAAAGCTAGCGGGAGGGGCGGAGACCCAGTACTTC

abundance: many
v_gene: TRBV7-2
len: 18
j_gene: TRBJ2-1
d_gene: TRBD2
CDR3aa: CASSFGTSGRPPYNEQFF
CDR3nt: TGTGCCAGCAGCTTTGGGACTAGCGGGCGACCACCCTACAATGAGCAGTTCTTC

abundance: many
v_gene: TRBV3-1
len: 14
j_gene: TRBJ1-1
d_gene: -
CDR3aa: CASSPREAGTEAFF
CDR3nt: TGTGCCAGCAGCCCACGCGAGGCGGGGACTGAAGCTTTCTTT

abundance: -
v_gene: TRBV10-3
len: 13
j_gene: TRBJ2-4
d_gene: -
CDR3aa: CAISEYEAGIQYF
CDR3nt: TGTGCCATCAGTGAATACGAGGCGGGCATTCAGTACTTC